Listed here are 18 T cell receptor beta chains from one sample, sequenced in a study of T cell responses to AZD1222 COVID-19 vaccine. Assay: immunoSEQ multiplex PCR; the TCRdb copy retains only in-frame clones and omits some. This table holds some 97,000 clones, about nine tenths found once. The sample was peripheral blood, taken on day 0 of AZD1222 vaccination. Source of these receptors: an adult in good health.

The gene calls are TRBV6-5 and TRBJ2-7; 9 bases align to TRBD1. Unmatched junction bases numbered 7, after V lost 6 bases and J lost 1 base. Per the germline V gene, CDR1 is MNHEY and CDR2 is SVGAGI. The CDR3 runs 15 residues. In nucleotides, the CDR3 is TGTGCCAGCAGAATGGGACAGGGACGTTCCTACGAGCAGTACTTC. Protein: CASRMGQGRSYEQYF.

The gene calls are TRBV28 and TRBJ1-5; 9 bases line up with TRBD1. Looked up from germline, CDR1 is MDHEN and CDR2 is SYDVKM. The CDR3 is 13 residues long. Unmatched junction bases numbered 2, after V lost 6 bases and J lost 5 bases. The CDR3 DNA follows: TGTGCCAGCAGACAGGGGGCGGATCAGCCCCAGCATTTT. It encodes CASRQGADQPQHF.

The gene calls are TRBV28 and TRBJ2-7, with D perhaps matching TRBD1 or TRBD2 (5 bases each). Germline loops: CDR1 MDHEN, CDR2 SYDVKM. The V and J ends lost 7 bases and 1 base respectively, with 11 bases between them. The CDR3 extends over 13 amino acids. Written as DNA, the CDR3 is TGTGCCAGCAAAGGGACGGGTTCCTACGAGCAGTACTTC. This sequence encodes CASKGTGSYEQYF. The entire variable domain, with the rest obtained from reference TRBV28 and TRBJ2-7, is as follows: DVKVTQSSRYLVKRTGEKVFLECVQDMDHENMFWYRQDPGLGLRLIYFSYDVKMKEKGDIPEGYSVSREKKERFSLILESASTNQTSMYLCASKGTGSYEQYFGPGTRLTVT.

The gene calls are TRBV10-3 and TRBJ2-1; TRBD2 aligns across 12 bases. The CDR3 runs 13 residues. The J segment lost 9 bases and the V segment lost 7 bases, leaving 4 bases of the junction unmatched. The germline gives CDR1 ENHRY, CDR2 SYGVKD. CDR3 amino acids: CAITTSGGTEQFF. In nucleotides, the CDR3 is TGTGCCATCACGACTAGCGGGGGTACTGAGCAGTTCTTC.

Note on this clone: Other DNA sequences in this specimen translate into the identical CDR3. This chain joins TRBV28 and TRBJ1-5; D unresolved. The ends were cut back, 6 bases at V and 3 bases at J, with 9 bases in the middle. This CDR3 has 13 amino acids. Germline V gene data show CDR1 as MDHEN and CDR2 as SYDVKM. CDR3 nucleotide sequence: TGTGCCAGCAGAGGCAGCTCCAATCAGCCCCAGCATTTT. Its protein is CASRGSSNQPQHF.

This clone appeared once. This chain connects TRBV6-4 to TRBJ1-1, with D hard to call. This CDR3 is 13 amino acids long. The V gene lost 5 bases and the J gene lost 0 bases, with 7 bases spanning the gap. In germline, CDR1 is MRHNA, CDR2 SNTAGT. The CDR3 protein is CASSSDMNTEAFF. CDR3 nucleotide sequence: TGTGCCAGCAGTTCGGATATGAACACTGAAGCTTTCTTT.

V is TRBV5-1 and J is TRBJ1-6; D remains ambiguous. From germline, CDR1 is SGHRS and CDR2 YFSETQ. Trimming pared 0 bases from V and 0 bases from J, leaving 4 bases between. This CDR3 is 15 amino acids long. The CDR3 coding sequence is TGCGCCAGCAGCTTGGAGAGCTCCTATAATTCACCCCTCCACTTT. Translating gives CASSLESSYNSPLHF.

CDR3 coding DNA: TGCGCCAGCAGTGGTAGCGGCACTAGCTCCTACAATGAGCAGTTCTTC. Its protein is CASSGSGTSSYNEQFF. This chain uses TRBV5-1 with TRBJ2-1; maybe TRBD2 (6 bases). Germline CDR1 SGHRS, CDR2 YFSETQ. The V gene lost 5 bases and the J gene lost 0 bases, with 15 bases spanning the gap. The length of the CDR3 is 16 residues.

This clone was seen only once. This chain connects TRBV10-1 to TRBJ1-3, with D maybe TRBD1 (5 bases). Trimming took 6 bases from V and 0 from J, leaving 9 bases between them. Germline V gives CDR1 WNHNN, CDR2 SYGVQD (reference sequence). This CDR3 is 14 amino acids long. CDR3 DNA: TGCGCCAGCAGCCCGGACAACTCTGGAAACACCATATATTTT. Its protein product is CASSPDNSGNTIYF.

The CDR3 loop reads CARAGGARGYTF. The CDR3 DNA reads as TGCGCCCGAGCAGGGGGGGCGCGGGGCTACACCTTC. The rearrangement links TRBV5-1 to TRBJ1-2; 7 positions match TRBD1. The germline gives CDR1 SGHRS, CDR2 YFSETQ. CDR3 length: 12 residues. The V gene end was trimmed by 10 bases and the J gene end by 8 bases; junction bases not matched to a gene: 11.

This clone was recorded once. The chain combines TRBV9 with TRBJ2-7, with unresolved D. The V end was cut by 3 bases, the J end by 0 bases, with 10 bases between. The CDR3 covers 14 residues. Germline V gives CDR1 SGDLS, CDR2 YYNGEE. In nucleotides, the CDR3 is TGTGCCAGCAGCGATCAGGAAACCTCCTACGAGCAGTACTTC. It yields the protein CASSDQETSYEQYF.

The chain combines TRBV5-1 with TRBJ1-2; D is uncertain. Per the germline V gene, CDR1 is SGHRS and CDR2 is YFSETQ. The V end was cut by 9 bases, the J end by 10 bases, with 19 bases between. The CDR3 spans 12 residues. CDR3 loop: CATRYWGGPYTF. The CDR3 DNA is TGCGCCACCAGATATTGGGGTGGACCCTACACCTTC.

The chain joins TRBV11-1 to TRBJ2-3; D possibly corresponds to TRBD2 (6 bases). V was cut by 5 bases and J by 2 bases, with 11 bases left in between. Germline CDR1 is SGHAT and CDR2 is FQDESV (reference sequence). This CDR3 is built from 14 residues. In DNA, the CDR3 is TGTGCCAGCAGCCTTAGCGGCGCCACAGATACGCAGTATTTT. Its protein product is CASSLSGATDTQYF.

The chain couples TRBV28 to TRBJ2-3; D is uncertain. This CDR3 has 15 amino acids. V shed 2 bases and J shed 0 bases, with 9 bases lying between them. Germline CDR1 MDHEN, CDR2 SYDVKM. For the CDR3, the DNA is TGTGCCAGCAGTTTACTAGTACTAAGCACAGATACGCAGTATTTT. It is translated as CASSLLVLSTDTQYF.

V and J are TRBV12-3 or TRBV12-4 and TRBJ2-7; D unclear. Trimming removed 4 bases at V and 2 bases at J, with 9 bases between. The CDR3 consists of 13 residues. CDR3 sequence reads: CASSSNGPYEQYF. The CDR3 DNA reads TGTGCCAGCAGTTCGAACGGACCCTACGAGCAGTACTTC.

V gene TRBV30 combines with J gene TRBJ2-2; no clear D gene. The CDR3 is 11 amino acids. The germline CDR1 and CDR2 sequences are GTSNPN and SVGIG (reference sequence). V lost 5 bases and J 2 bases, leaving 3 bases between the germline ends. CDR3 in DNA: TGTGCCTGGGATAACACCGGGGAGCTGTTTTTT. Amino acids: CAWDNTGELFF.

The table lists this clone with a count of one. The V gene is TRBV6-5, the J gene TRBJ1-4, with 7 bases aligning to TRBD1. The CDR3 covers 15 residues. Unmatched junction bases numbered 12, after V lost 8 bases and J lost 6 bases. CDR1 MNHEY and CDR2 SVGAGI come from the germline V gene. The CDR3: CASYLIPGGYEKLFF. The CDR3 DNA is TGTGCCAGCTATTTAATCCCAGGGGGGTATGAAAAACTGTTTTTT.

A few counts support this clone. The J gene is TRBJ1-5, the V gene TRBV28, with TRBD1 matching over 8 bases. Germline-derived CDR1 and CDR2 are MDHEN and SYDVKM. J lost 4 bases, V lost 5 bases, and 4 bases had no gene match. CDR3 size: 14 residues. CDR3 sequence reads: CASSQDRGNQPQHF. The CDR3 coding sequence is TGTGCCAGCAGTCAAGACAGGGGTAATCAGCCCCAGCATTTT.